The 2 T cell receptor beta chains presented below share a single source sample, sequenced in a study of cytomegalovirus exposure and HLA in healthy donors. The PCR was carried out with 60 Vbeta primers and 13 Jbeta primers. Profiling relied on immunoSEQ multiplex PCR, and the TCRdb table lists in-frame clones only, not all of them. Among 200,000 or so clones listed, approximately 80% were seen once. Material: PBMCs. These TCRs come from a woman aged 18 to 35 in good health and CMV-seropositive.

A note on this clone: Sequence at one end of the junction differs from germline and may be a read error. CDR3 nucleotides: TGTGCTAGCATCATCAGGGCAGGGAAAAATAACTATGGCTACACCTTC. Amino acids: CASIIRAGKNNYGYTF. V and J are TRBV7-7 and TRBJ1-2; D might be TRBD1 (5 bases). The V gene's germline CDR1 is SSHAT and CDR2 FNYEAQ (reference sequence). The CDR3 spans 16 residues.

This clone was observed a few times. The CDR3 nucleotides are TGTGCCAGTAGTATAGCGGGGATCTCCTCTGGGGCCAACGTCCTGACTTTC. Protein sequence: CASSIAGISSGANVLTF. The V call is TRBV19, the J call TRBJ2-6; D is possibly TRBD2 (5 bases). There are 17 residues in the CDR3. V was cut by 1 base and J by 0 bases, with 10 bases left in between. From germline, CDR1 is LNHDA and CDR2 SQIVND (reference sequence).